This note documents a single TCR beta chain sequence. The antigen remains unidentified. CDR1 and CDR2 from the germline V gene are SGHNT and YYREEE (reference sequence). This CDR3 is 11 amino acids long. Between the trimmed V and J ends, which lost 4 bases and 7 bases, there was a span of 8 bases. This sample is drawn from a study of OX40 agonist ivuxolimab in advanced cancers. Study summary: Each dose-escalation patient presented with hepatocellular carcinoma, melanoma, renal cell or head and neck cancer. Eligibility admitted prior anti-PD-1, anti-PD-L1 or anti-CTLA-4 therapy; roughly 39% had some. Study-level findings and limits: With doses of 0.1 to 3.0 mg/kg, CD4+ and CD8+ blood T cells had undergone clonal expansion by week 6. In the expanded peripheral T cells, antigen specificity was never determined.

The data were produced by immunoSEQ multiplex PCR, yet TCRdb's version contains in-frame clones alone and is incomplete. The sample gives some 66,000 clones, about 88% of which show up once; 0.27% is in the top ten. The genes are TRBV5-4 and TRBJ1-1, with D unresolved. The sequence was collected from an adult with an advanced solid tumor such as melanoma, head and neck, liver or kidney cancer. The source material was CD4+ or CD8+ T cells sorted from blood, sampled in a trial of the OX40 agonist ivuxolimab. DNA for the CDR3: TGTGCCAGCAGCCTTGGAGTTGAAGCTTTCTTT. Amino acids: CASSLGVEAFF.